The 8 T cell receptor beta chains listed next were all sequenced from one sample in a study of cytomegalovirus exposure and HLA in healthy donors. The PCR used 60 Vbeta and 13 Jbeta primers. Method: immunoSEQ multiplex PCR; TCRdb's copy keeps in-frame clones and lacks some. The table has about 82,000 clones, about 9.4% seen once. Sequencing was carried out using PBMCs. These receptors all stem from a man aged 60-69 years in good health and CMV-seropositive.

This clone was seen a few times. J is TRBJ1-3 and V is TRBV7-3; maybe TRBD1 (6 bases). The ends were cut back, 4 bases at V and 2 bases at J, with 9 bases in the middle. In germline, CDR1 is SGHTA, CDR2 FQGTGA. CDR3 length equals 14 residues. The CDR3 loop reads CASSSQGAGNTIYF. As DNA, the CDR3 is TGTGCCAGCAGCTCACAGGGTGCTGGAAACACCATATATTTT.

This clone turned up a few times. The chain carries TRBV6-5 and TRBJ2-7, with a weak D call TRBD1 (6 bases). V lost 5 bases and J 4 bases, leaving 12 bases between the germline ends. The CDR3 length is 13 residues. From germline, CDR1 is MNHEY and CDR2 SVGAGI. The CDR3 is CASSEQGGYEQYV. In DNA, the CDR3 is TGTGCCAGCAGTGAACAGGGTGGGTACGAGCAGTACGTC.

The rearrangement joins TRBV11-2 to TRBJ2-3; 14 nucleotides match TRBD2. Germline V gene lookup returns CDR1 SGHAT and CDR2 FQNNGV. CDR3 length equals 16 residues. With 5 bases clipped from V and 2 bases from J, the junction kept 3 bases outside the gene matches. Here the CDR3 reads CASSRTSGGNTDTQYF. The CDR3 coding sequence is TGTGCCAGCAGCCGGACTAGCGGGGGGAACACAGATACGCAGTATTTT.

V gene TRBV6-6 combines with J gene TRBJ2-2; D remains unclear. Germline-derived CDR1 and CDR2 are MNHNY and SVGAGI (reference sequence). This CDR3 has 14 residues. V shed 2 bases and J shed 3 bases, with 7 bases lying between them. CDR3 in DNA: TGTGCCAGCAGTTACGCCACTGACACCGGGGAGCTGTTTTTT. It yields the protein CASSYATDTGELFF.

This clone was counted between two and nine times. V gene TRBV19 combines with J gene TRBJ2-5; possibly TRBD2 for D (6 bases). V lost 4 bases and J lost 0, with 12 bases in between. The CDR3 contains 15 residues. Germline V lookup: CDR1 LNHDA, CDR2 SQIVND (reference sequence). CDR3 nucleotides: TGTGCCAGTAGTACGGGACGGGGGTACCAAGAGACCCAGTACTTC. Amino acids: CASSTGRGYQETQYF.

This clone was recorded a few times. The rearrangement links TRBV19 to TRBJ2-3; 8 nucleotides agree with TRBD2. The germline CDR1 and CDR2 sequences are LNHDA and SQIVND (reference sequence). This CDR3 is 13 amino acids long. The ends lost 3 bases at V and 7 bases at J; junction bases unmatched: 3. The CDR3 protein is CASSIGRENTQYF. The CDR3, as DNA: TGTGCCAGTAGTATCGGGAGGGAAAATACGCAGTATTTT.

The chain combines TRBV5-1 with TRBJ2-1; no clear D. The CDR3 length is 16 residues. CDR1 SGHRS and CDR2 YFSETQ come from the germline V gene. Between the trimmed V and J ends, which lost 4 bases and 0 bases, there was a span of 14 bases. The CDR3: CASSRESASSYNEQFF. CDR3 DNA sequence: TGCGCCAGCAGCCGTGAAAGTGCTAGCTCCTACAATGAGCAGTTCTTC.

The rearrangement joins TRBV5-1 to TRBJ2-3; TRBD2 matches at 8 bases. V was clipped by 4 bases and J by 4 bases; unmatched bases: 8. The CDR3 loop spans 15 amino acids. Germline V gives CDR1 SGHRS, CDR2 YFSETQ. The CDR3 DNA sequence: TGCGCCAGCAGCACCTCAGCGGGAGCCGCAGATACGCAGTATTTT. It specifies CASSTSAGAADTQYF.